This T cell receptor beta chain was captured by sequencing in a study of blood T cell repertoires in COVID-19. Only a few counts were recorded for this clone. Some clones are missing from TCRdb's copy, which holds only in-frame ones; the method was immunoSEQ multiplex PCR. Among 250,000 or so clones listed, under 90% were seen once. Unmatched junction bases numbered 20, after V lost 8 bases and J lost 15 bases. Germline V gives CDR1 SEHNR, CDR2 FQNEAQ (reference sequence). The CDR3 spans 15 residues. This receptor was identified in a middle-aged man who had recovered from COVID-19. The source material was PBMCs or T cells enriched from blood (not recorded which). The chain couples TRBV7-9 to TRBJ2-1; TRBD2 aligns across 9 bases. The chain's CDR3 is CASVKFLAGVENRFF. DNA of the CDR3: TGTGCCAGCGTCAAATTTTTAGCGGGAGTCGAAAATAGGTTCTTC. Full variable domain (rest looked up from reference TRBV7-9 and TRBJ2-1): DTGVSQNPRHKITKRGQNVTFRCDPISEHNRLYWYRQTLGQGPEFLTYFQNEAQLEKSRLLSDRFSAERPKGSFSTLEIQRTEQGDSAMYLCASVKFLAGVENRFFGPGTRLTVL.